The clone carrying this T cell receptor (beta chain) occurred a few times. Its target is unknown. The CDR3 has 16 amino acids. Germline loops: CDR1 SGHRS, CDR2 YFSETQ. V was shortened by 0 bases and J by 4 bases, with 14 bases between the two germline ends. The authors produced TCR alpha and TCR beta cDNA libraries with sample barcodes and UMIs by 5'RACE using constant-segment primers. MiXCR, applied by TCRdb to the 5' RACE reads, yields one record per CDR3 protein. The data hold around 390,000 distinct CDR3 sequences, with approximately 15% observed a single time. This specimen comes from a study of T-cell memory formation after mild COVID-19. Study-wide results and limits: Among clones contracting day 15 to 85, CD4/CD8 was balanced, whereas later expanders leaned CD4+. Researchers report contracting CD4+ clones mostly in CM and EM, with CD8+ clones in EMRA. Researchers could not confirm that second-wave clones peaking on day 37 targeted SARS-CoV-2.

The TCR was taken from a man between 18 and 35 years old who had mild COVID-19 (a few samples of this study predate the infection). Cell type and time point are not known. Sequenced sample: PBMCs or a T cell subset sorted from them (not recorded which). The chain is built from TRBV5-1 and TRBJ2-4, with TRBD1 as a possible D gene (6 bases). The CDR3 DNA reads TGCGCCAGCAGCTTGGGGGCCGCAGGGGTTAAAAACATTCAGTACTTC. This gives the protein CASSLGAAGVKNIQYF.